This TCR beta chain was recovered during a study of blood T cells in healthy people across ages. A second 7 to 11 cycle PCR used barcoded and J-beta primers. Using its own MiXCR run on the 5' RACE reads, TCRdb lists one record per CDR3 protein. The sample has about 670,000 distinct CDR3 sequences; 52% are singletons. V shed 8 bases and J shed 5 bases, with 7 bases lying between them. This CDR3 has 11 residues. Germline values: CDR1 ENHRY, CDR2 SYGVKD. The TCR was taken from a woman older than 75 in good health. This chain uses TRBV10-3 with TRBJ2-1; maybe TRBD2 (6 bases). Sample: blood. DNA for the CDR3: TGTGCCATCGGGGGGAACAATGAGCAGTTCTTC. As protein: CAIGGNNEQFF.